The 4 T cell receptor beta chains presented below share a single source sample, sequenced in a study of blood T cell repertoires in COVID-19. Data came from immunoSEQ multiplex PCR; TCRdb stores just in-frame clones and leaves some out. Among fewer than 35,000 clones listed, approximately 90% were seen once. Sequenced sample: peripheral blood. Receptor source: a human donor in a cohort sampled during active COVID-19.

CDR3 bases: TGTGCCAGCACCGACAGGCTCACAGATACGCAGTATTTT. Protein: CASTDRLTDTQYF. This chain joins TRBV12-3 or TRBV12-4 and TRBJ2-3; the D gene is possibly TRBD1 (6 bases). The V end lost 7 bases, the J end lost 2 bases, and 10 bases lay between the germline ends. This CDR3 has 13 amino acids.

In DNA form, the CDR3 reads TGTGCCACCAGTGCCCCCGGCGCGGGCACCTACGAGCAGTACTTC. Its translation: CATSAPGAGTYEQYF. This rearrangement joins TRBV24-1 to TRBJ2-7; D perhaps matches TRBD2 (5 bases). V was trimmed by 5 bases and J by 2 bases, leaving 15 bases between them. The germline V gene encodes CDR1 KGHDR and CDR2 SFDVKD. The CDR3 is made up of 15 amino acids.

This sequence joins TRBV27 and TRBJ2-7; D might be TRBD1 (6 bases). Deletions cut 5 bases from V and 0 bases from J, with 17 bases between. The CDR3 runs 16 residues. Per germline, CDR1 MNHEY and CDR2 SMNVEV (reference sequence). CDR3 protein: CASSPRTASRSYEQYF. The CDR3 DNA reads as TGTGCCAGCAGTCCCAGGACAGCCTCCCGCTCCTACGAGCAGTACTTC.

There are a few counts of this clone. The chain has TRBV7-9 and TRBJ2-7, with TRBD2 matching over 7 bases. Germline trimming cut 0 bases from V and 2 bases from J; bases unmatched to any gene: 1. CDR1 is SEHNR and CDR2 is FQNEAQ in the germline V gene (reference sequence). The length of the CDR3 is 14 residues. This CDR3 is CASSLAAGAYEQYF. The CDR3 nucleotides read TGTGCCAGCAGCTTAGCGGCGGGGGCCTACGAGCAGTACTTC.